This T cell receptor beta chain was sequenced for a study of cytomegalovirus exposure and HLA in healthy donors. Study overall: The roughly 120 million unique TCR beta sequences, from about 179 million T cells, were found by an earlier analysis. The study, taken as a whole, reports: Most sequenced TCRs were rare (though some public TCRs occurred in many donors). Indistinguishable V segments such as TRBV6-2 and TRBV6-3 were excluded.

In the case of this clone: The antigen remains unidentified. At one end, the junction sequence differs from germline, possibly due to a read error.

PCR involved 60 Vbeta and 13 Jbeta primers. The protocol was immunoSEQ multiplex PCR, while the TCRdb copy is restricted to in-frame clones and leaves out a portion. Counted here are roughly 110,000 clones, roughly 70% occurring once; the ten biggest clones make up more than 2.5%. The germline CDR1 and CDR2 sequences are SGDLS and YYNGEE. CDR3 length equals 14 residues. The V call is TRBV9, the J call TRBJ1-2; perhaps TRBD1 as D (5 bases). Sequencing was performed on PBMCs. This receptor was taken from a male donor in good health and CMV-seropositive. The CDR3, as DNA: TGTGCCGGCAGTGAGGCTGGACACAGCTATGGCTACACCTTC. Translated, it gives CAGSEAGHSYGYTF.